Following are 16 T cell receptor beta chains from one sample sequenced in a study of blood T cells in healthy people across ages. Then a second PCR, running about 6 to 12 cycles, was carried out with a sample-barcoded 5' primer and a J-beta primer mix. TCRdb processed the 5' RACE reads anew with MiXCR; each CDR3 protein has one entry. The sample yields 760,000 or so distinct CDR3 sequences, approximately 25% seen once. Another study also made use of these data, one on T cells of mothers and their children.

Sample: blood. The source of these receptors is a boy aged 5-17 years in good health.

This clonotype was seen a handful of times. The gene calls are TRBV2 and TRBJ2-1; D call uncertain. CDR3 length equals 14 residues. Germline-derived CDR1 and CDR2 are SNHLY and FYNNEI. Trimming took off 3 bases at V and 6 bases at J, with 12 bases between the two ends. CDR3 bases: TGTGCCAGCAGTGATCAGACGGGCCCCAATGAGCAGTTCTTC. The encoded protein is CASSDQTGPNEQFF.

As concerns this clonotype: One junction end disagrees with the germline gene, perhaps due to a read error. The chain is built from TRBV4-1 and TRBJ2-5; D gene ambiguous. The CDR3 spans 12 residues. The germline V gene encodes CDR1 MGHRA and CDR2 YSYEKL. The CDR3 nucleotides are TGCGCCAGCAGCCAAGATGGTATGCGGCGAGACTTC. It is translated as CASSQDGMRRDF.

The chain's CDR3 is CASSRPISGEGQDTQYF. In DNA, the CDR3 is TGTGCCAGCAGCCGACCCATTAGCGGTGAGGGCCAAGATACGCAGTATTTT. V gene TRBV7-2 combines with J gene TRBJ2-3, with TRBD2 as a possible D gene (6 bases). The CDR3 extends over 17 amino acids. Looked up from germline, CDR1 is SGHTA and CDR2 is FQGNSA. V lost 5 bases to trimming and J lost 5 bases, with 23 bases between them.

The chain couples TRBV5-6 to TRBJ2-5; 7 nucleotides align to TRBD1. Germline CDR1 SGHDT, CDR2 YYEEEE. The CDR3 length is 15 residues. J gave up 5 bases and V 4 bases, and 11 bases lay outside the gene matches. CDR3 DNA sequence: TGTGCCAGCAGCCCGACCGGCAGGGGGAAGGAGACCCAGTACTTC. Protein product: CASSPTGRGKETQYF.

The chain links TRBV3-1 to TRBJ2-7; 8 positions agree with TRBD1. Germline V CDR1 and CDR2: LGHDT, YNNKEL (reference sequence). J gave up 7 bases and V 1 base, and 0 bases lay outside the gene matches. CDR3 length equals 12 residues. DNA of the CDR3: TGTGCCAGCAGCCAAGGACAGGGGGAGCAGTACTTC. Protein product: CASSQGQGEQYF.

This clonotype has more than one count but fewer than ten. The V call is TRBV7-3, the J call TRBJ2-1; D is unclear. Trimming cost V 0 bases and J 10 bases, with 10 bases left between them. Germline V lookup: CDR1 SGHTA, CDR2 FQGTGA. CDR3 length equals 13 residues. CDR3 loop: CASSLTPLGEQFF. The CDR3 DNA follows: TGTGCCAGCAGCTTAACCCCCTTGGGGGAGCAGTTCTTC.

This rearrangement joins TRBV28 to TRBJ2-7; TRBD1 agrees at 9 bases. Germline trimming cut 2 bases from V and 3 bases from J; bases unmatched to any gene: 5. This CDR3 region has 15 residues. CDR1 is MDHEN, CDR2 SYDVKM, per germline. CDR3 DNA sequence: TGTGCCAGCAGTTTAAACGGGGGACAGGGCTACGAGCAGTACTTC. Translation: CASSLNGGQGYEQYF.

The chain is built from TRBV6-1 and TRBJ1-5; no clear D gene. CDR1 MNHNS and CDR2 SASEGT come from the germline V gene. Trimming took off 1 base at V and 5 bases at J, with 12 bases between the two ends. The CDR3 loop spans 15 amino acids. The CDR3 loop is CASSEVSAADQPQHF. The CDR3 DNA sequence: TGTGCCAGCAGTGAAGTATCTGCCGCGGATCAGCCCCAGCATTTT.

This chain connects TRBV20-1 to TRBJ2-3; D gene unclear. V dropped 0 bases and J dropped 0 bases, with 13 bases sitting between them. The CDR3 runs to 16 residues. Germline CDR1 reads DFQATT; CDR2 reads SNEGSKA (reference sequence). CDR3 DNA: TGCAGTGCTAGAGAGTCGGTTCTTGTGAGCACAGATACGCAGTATTTT. It yields the protein CSARESVLVSTDTQYF.

The gene calls are TRBV15 and TRBJ2-5; D not resolved. The CDR3 has 14 residues. The V end was cut by 0 bases, the J end by 4 bases, with 9 bases between. CDR1 and CDR2 from the germline V gene are LNHNV and YYDKDF (reference sequence). In DNA, the CDR3 is TGTGCCACCAGCAGAGATCTACAGCGAGAGACCCAGTACTTC. It translates to CATSRDLQRETQYF.

The chain couples TRBV20-1 to TRBJ2-5; D remains ambiguous. The V and J ends lost 3 bases and 2 bases respectively, with 19 bases between them. The CDR3 contains 16 residues. The V gene's germline CDR1 is DFQATT and CDR2 SNEGSKA (reference sequence). This CDR3 reads CSARGLAGIIQETQYF. DNA of the CDR3: TGCAGTGCTAGGGGCCTCGCAGGCATTATTCAAGAGACCCAGTACTTC.

There are a few counts of this clonotype. The gene calls are TRBV6-1 and TRBJ1-4; D unclear. Germline values: CDR1 MNHNS, CDR2 SASEGT. The CDR3 runs 13 residues. Between the trimmed V and J ends, which lost 2 bases and 8 bases, there was a span of 9 bases. CDR3 nucleotide sequence: TGTGCCAGCAGTGAATCGGCAGGAGAAAAACTGTTTTTT. Protein: CASSESAGEKLFF.

The rearrangement links TRBV6-1 to TRBJ1-1; possibly TRBD1 for D (6 bases). This CDR3 has 13 amino acids. The ends were cut back, 6 bases at V and 1 base at J, with 9 bases in the middle. CDR1 is MNHNS and CDR2 is SASEGT in the germline V gene. Here the CDR3 DNA reads TGTGCCAGCAGAGGACAGTGGAACACTGAAGCTTTCTTT. Its protein is CASRGQWNTEAFF.

This clonotype was counted between two and nine times. V and J are TRBV10-3 and TRBJ2-5; D is unclear. The J call may be mistaken, given a closer DNA end match to TRBJ2-1. Germline V gene lookup returns CDR1 ENHRY and CDR2 SYGVKD. CDR3 length: 11 amino acids. CDR3 DNA sequence: TGTGCCATCAGTGTAATGAATGAGCAGTTCTTC. This codes for CAISVMNEQFF.

This chain uses TRBV6-6 with TRBJ1-5; D may be TRBD1 (5 bases). This CDR3 has 14 residues. Germline V lookup: CDR1 MNHNY, CDR2 SVGAGI (reference sequence). Trimming cost V 6 bases and J 5 bases, with 14 bases left between them. The CDR3 nucleotides read TGTGCCAGCAGGGGACGGGAGACCCATCAGCCCCAGCATTTT. As protein: CASRGRETHQPQHF.

The chain employs TRBV7-9 and TRBJ1-1, with D maybe TRBD1 (5 bases). CDR1 is SEHNR, CDR2 FQNEAQ, per germline (reference sequence). The CDR3 totals 15 residues. Trimming took off 6 bases at V and 2 bases at J, with 16 bases between the two ends. The CDR3 loop is CASSRHPGGNTEAFF. The CDR3 DNA sequence: TGTGCCAGCAGTCGACATCCCGGGGGAAACACTGAAGCTTTCTTT.